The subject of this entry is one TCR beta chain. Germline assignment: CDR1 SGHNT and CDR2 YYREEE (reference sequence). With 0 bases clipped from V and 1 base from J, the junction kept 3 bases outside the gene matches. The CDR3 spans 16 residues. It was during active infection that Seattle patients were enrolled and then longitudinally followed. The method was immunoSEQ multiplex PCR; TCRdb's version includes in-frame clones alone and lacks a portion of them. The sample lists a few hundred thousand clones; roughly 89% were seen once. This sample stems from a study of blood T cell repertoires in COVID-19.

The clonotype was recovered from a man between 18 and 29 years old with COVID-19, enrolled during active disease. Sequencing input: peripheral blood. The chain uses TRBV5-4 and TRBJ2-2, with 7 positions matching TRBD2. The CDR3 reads CASSLGSSGNTGELFF. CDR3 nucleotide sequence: TGTGCCAGCAGCTTGGGGTCTAGCGGGAACACCGGGGAGCTGTTTTTT.